These T cell receptor beta chains were read from a single sample in a study of blood T cell repertoires in COVID-19. TCRdb keeps only in-frame clones here, not all; method: immunoSEQ multiplex PCR. Of 200,000 to 250,000 clones detected, 87% appear once; the ten largest clones hold 10% to 11%. Sequences were obtained from PBMCs or T cells enriched from blood (not recorded which). The receptors come from a man aged 25 to 40 who had recovered from COVID-19. Both conserved end residues are part of each CDR3. Each record gives: clone size, V gene, D gene, J gene, CDR3 protein, CDR3 DNA. A D gene is named only where the DNA matches it firmly. Not all rows give a size; the values are once, few, many and, for expanded clones, a class.

few,TRBV28,-,TRBJ2-3,CASSFAGLQGADTQYF,TGTGCCAGCAGTTTCGCCGGCCTCCAAGGGGCAGATACGCAGTATTTT
-,TRBV28,-,TRBJ1-2,CASSLSAGLGSYGYTF,TGTGCCAGCAGTTTGTCGGCAGGGTTGGGATCCTATGGCTACACCTTC
-,TRBV18,-,TRBJ1-3,CASSPETRDTIYF,TGTGCCAGCTCACCAGAGACACGCGACACCATATATTTT
-,TRBV4-3,-,TRBJ2-3,CASSQDRQVDTQYF,TGCGCCAGCAGCCAAGATCGACAGGTGGATACGCAGTATTTT
-,TRBV4-1,TRBD2,TRBJ2-1,CASSQGLAALYNEQFF,TGCGCCAGCAGCCAAGGACTAGCGGCCTTATACAATGAGCAGTTCTTC
-,TRBV7-2,TRBD1,TRBJ2-7,CASSSKDRATSEQYF,TGTGCCAGCAGCTCTAAGGACAGGGCGACCTCCGAGCAGTACTTC
-,TRBV27,TRBD1,TRBJ1-5,CASSWTGQPQHF,TGTGCCAGCAGTTGGACAGGTCAGCCCCAGCATTTT
-,TRBV4-1,TRBD1,TRBJ1-6,CASSQGEGQGHSPLHF,TGCGCCAGCAGCCAAGGGGAGGGACAGGGCCATTCACCCCTCCACTTT
-,TRBV19,-,TRBJ1-6,CASTAGGNSPLHF,TGTGCCAGTACGGCAGGTGGGAATTCACCCCTCCACTTT
-,TRBV13,TRBD1,TRBJ2-3,CASSFRGTGPYF,TGTGCCAGCAGCTTTAGAGGGACAGGGCCGTATTTT
many,TRBV28,-,TRBJ2-1,CASTGSQRGEQFF,TGTGCCAGCACGGGGAGCCAACGGGGGGAGCAGTTCTTC
-,TRBV5-6,TRBD1,TRBJ1-2,CASSVTGTALYGYTF,TGTGCCAGCAGCGTAACCGGGACAGCCCTCTATGGCTACACCTTC
-,TRBV7-6,-,TRBJ1-4,CASSPKPTSSSHNEKLFF,TGTGCCAGCAGCCCGAAGCCGACTAGTTCTTCGCATAATGAAAAACTGTTTTTT
-,TRBV7-2,TRBD1,TRBJ1-2,CASSLSGQGWNYGYTF,TGTGCCAGCAGCTTGAGCGGACAGGGCTGGAACTATGGCTACACCTTC
few,TRBV18,-,TRBJ2-7,CASSPSGSSYEQYF,TGTGCCAGCTCACCCTCCGGTTCATCCTACGAGCAGTACTTC
-,TRBV6-5,-,TRBJ1-2,CASSWGRGGYTF,TGTGCCAGCAGTTGGGGCAGGGGTGGCTACACCTTC
-,TRBV4-2,-,TRBJ1-1,CASSQVSERGFWTEAFF,TGTGCCAGCAGCCAAGTTAGTGAGCGCGGTTTTTGGACTGAAGCTTTCTTT
once,TRBV19,TRBD1,TRBJ1-1,CASKSGQMNTEAFF,TGTGCCAGTAAATCGGGACAGATGAACACTGAAGCTTTCTTT
-,TRBV13,TRBD2,TRBJ2-3,CASSSRLGRGGRTDTQYF,TGTGCCAGCAGCTCCCGCTTGGGGCGGGGGGGCCGAACAGATACGCAGTATTTT
-,TRBV18,TRBD1,TRBJ2-5,CASSPVGQHQETQYF,TGTGCCAGCTCACCCGTGGGACAGCACCAAGAGACCCAGTACTTC
-,TRBV6-5,-,TRBJ1-1,CASRRDLNTEAFF,TGTGCCAGCAGAAGAGACTTGAACACTGAAGCTTTCTTT
-,TRBV24-1,-,TRBJ2-1,CATSTSGTEQFF,TGTGCCACCAGTACCAGCGGTACTGAGCAGTTCTTC
-,TRBV28,TRBD2,TRBJ2-2,CASLSGEVTGELFF,TGTGCCAGTTTAAGCGGGGAGGTTACCGGGGAGCTGTTTTTT
-,TRBV3-1/TRBV3-2,-,TRBJ1-5,CASSQVSPDEGFIRSNQPQHF,TGTGCCAGCAGCCAAGTTTCCCCGGACGAGGGTTTTATTAGGAGCAATCAGCCCCAGCATTTT
-,TRBV19,TRBD2,TRBJ2-3,CASSIGASGTFTQYF,TGTGCCAGTAGTATCGGGGCTAGCGGGACCTTTACGCAGTATTTT
-,TRBV21-1,-,TRBJ1-6,CASSKQVDRASSPLHF,TGTGCCAGCAGCAAACAGGTCGACAGGGCGTCCTCACCCCTCCACTTT
-,TRBV6-2/TRBV6-3,TRBD1,TRBJ2-7,CASSYSGTGRYEQYF,TGTGCCAGCAGTTACTCGGGGACAGGGCGCTACGAGCAGTACTTC
few,TRBV28,-,TRBJ1-2,CASSPGGSNYGYTF,TGTGCCAGCAGCCCTGGCGGTTCTAACTATGGCTACACCTTC
-,TRBV24-1,-,TRBJ2-2,CATSDSDSTNTGELFF,TGTGCCACCAGTGATTCGGACAGCACGAACACCGGGGAGCTGTTTTTT
-,TRBV4-2,TRBD2,TRBJ2-4,CASSQGGRTSGAKNIQYF,TGTGCCAGCAGCCAAGGAGGCCGGACTAGCGGGGCGAAAAACATTCAGTACTTC
-,TRBV11-3,-,TRBJ2-2,CASSRGRNTGELFF,TGTGCCAGCAGCAGGGGTCGGAACACCGGGGAGCTGTTTTTT
-,TRBV28,-,TRBJ1-4,CASSSPGGGEYEKLFF,TGTGCCAGCAGTTCCCCGGGAGGGGGGGAGTACGAAAAACTGTTTTTT
-,TRBV6-2/TRBV6-3,TRBD2,TRBJ2-7,CASSYGAAGTYEQYF,TGTGCCAGCAGTTATGGGGCAGCGGGGACCTACGAGCAGTACTTC
once,TRBV24-1,-,TRBJ1-2,CATSGTTGSYTF,TGTGCCACCAGCGGTACTACAGGCTCCTACACCTTC
-,TRBV9,TRBD1,TRBJ1-1,CASSALGTDLAFTEAFF,TGTGCCAGCAGCGCTCTTGGGACAGATCTTGCTTTTACTGAAGCTTTCTTT
-,TRBV19,TRBD2,TRBJ2-3,CASSMMLAGAGGPTDTQYF,TGTGCCAGTAGTATGATGTTAGCGGGAGCTGGGGGACCCACAGATACGCAGTATTTT
-,TRBV10-2,-,TRBJ2-3,CASSWGVSTDTQYF,TGCGCCAGCAGTTGGGGGGTTAGCACAGATACGCAGTATTTT
-,TRBV7-8,-,TRBJ1-3,CASSLGTRGGNTIYF,TGTGCCAGCAGCTTAGGGACTCGAGGTGGAAACACCATATATTTT
-,TRBV18,-,TRBJ2-7,CASSPPNSYEQYF,TGTGCCAGCTCACCACCCAACTCCTACGAGCAGTACTTC
-,TRBV10-3,TRBD1,TRBJ2-5,CAISESGTGGETQYF,TGTGCCATCAGTGAGTCTGGGACAGGAGGAGAGACCCAGTACTTC
once,TRBV5-1,TRBD2,TRBJ2-5,CASRPGRAGPETQYF,TGCGCCAGCAGACCCGGGAGAGCGGGGCCTGAGACCCAGTACTTC
-,TRBV24-1,-,TRBJ2-2,CATSDLRRNTGELFF,TGTGCCACCAGTGATTTGCGGAGAAACACCGGGGAGCTGTTTTTT
-,TRBV3-1/TRBV3-2,-,TRBJ2-3,CASSQFSGSGTDTQYF,TGTGCCAGCAGCCAATTCTCGGGTTCTGGCACAGATACGCAGTATTTT
-,TRBV25-1,-,TRBJ1-1,CASSAVWGRGENTEAFF,TGTGCCAGCAGCGCGGTTTGGGGGAGGGGAGAGAACACTGAAGCTTTCTTT
-,TRBV5-1,TRBD2,TRBJ2-1,CASSLAPSGVSNEQFF,TGCGCCAGCAGCTTGGCTCCTAGCGGGGTTTCGAATGAGCAGTTCTTC
-,TRBV19,-,TRBJ1-6,CASSTGGHSPLHF,TGTGCCAGTAGTACTGGAGGGCATTCACCCCTCCACTTT
-,TRBV7-2,-,TRBJ2-7,CASSSTGSYEQYF,TGTGCCAGCAGCTCTACAGGGTCCTACGAGCAGTACTTC
-,TRBV11-2,TRBD1,TRBJ1-1,CASSPDRAPFAFF,TGTGCCAGCAGCCCCGACAGGGCCCCTTTCGCTTTCTTT
few,TRBV21-1,-,TRBJ2-1,CASPWGLAEPYNEQFF,TGTGCCAGCCCGTGGGGACTAGCGGAACCCTACAATGAGCAGTTCTTC
-,TRBV7-9,-,TRBJ2-7,CASSSHGHLYEQYF,TGTGCCAGCAGCTCGCACGGACACCTCTACGAGCAGTACTTC
-,TRBV4-1,TRBD2,TRBJ2-3,CASSQATSGDASTDTQYF,TGCGCCAGCAGCCAAGCAACTAGCGGGGACGCTAGCACAGATACGCAGTATTTT
-,TRBV18,-,TRBJ1-2,CASSNASVPPLYYGYTF,TGTGCCAGCTCAAACGCCAGCGTCCCCCCACTGTACTATGGCTACACCTTC
-,TRBV7-2,TRBD1,TRBJ2-5,CASSYPPTGVGETQYF,TGTGCCAGCAGCTACCCGCCCACAGGGGTCGGGGAGACCCAGTACTTC
-,TRBV6-2/TRBV6-3,TRBD2,TRBJ2-7,CASSAGGYEQYF,TGTGCCAGCAGCGCGGGGGGCTACGAGCAGTACTTC
-,TRBV18,-,TRBJ2-1,CASSPRGTATSAYNEQFF,TGTGCCAGCTCACCTCGCGGGACAGCCACAAGCGCCTACAATGAGCAGTTCTTC
-,TRBV6-5,-,TRBJ1-4,CASRPQGRDEKLFF,TGTGCCAGCAGACCCCAGGGTAGAGATGAAAAACTGTTTTTT
-,TRBV28,-,TRBJ2-1,CASSWEGPQGEQFF,TGTGCCAGCAGTTGGGAGGGCCCACAGGGTGAGCAGTTCTTC